The 3 T cell receptor beta chains in this list originate from one sample, sequenced in a study of identical twins. TCRdb re-derived calls from the 5' RACE reads in MiXCR, one entry per CDR3 protein. The data show 310,000 or so distinct CDR3 sequences, with around 8.8% seen just once and approximately 2.1% held by the top ten. These data also formed part of another study, on yellow fever vaccine responses in identical twins.

Sequenced material: memory (CD45RO+) T cells sorted from blood. These receptors all come from a young woman in good health.

The rearrangement uses TRBV12-3 or TRBV12-4 and TRBJ2-2; TRBD2 aligns across 11 bases. The V gene end was trimmed by 5 bases and the J gene end by 1 base; junction bases not matched to a gene: 0. This CDR3 is 15 amino acids long. The CDR3 DNA follows: TGTGCCAGCAGTACTAGCGGGAGGAACACCGGGGAGCTGTTTTTT. Encoded protein: CASSTSGRNTGELFF.

V is TRBV6-5 and J is TRBJ2-2; D call uncertain. V lost 2 bases, J lost 0 bases, and 7 bases lay in between. The CDR3 runs 15 residues. Germline lookup yields CDR1 MNHEY and CDR2 SVGAGI. The CDR3 loop reads CASSYLGTNTGELFF. Written as DNA, the CDR3 is TGTGCCAGCAGTTACCTAGGAACGAACACCGGGGAGCTGTTTTTT.

This chain uses TRBV5-5 with TRBJ2-7; D possibly corresponds to TRBD2 (5 bases). The CDR3 loop spans 13 amino acids. V dropped 2 bases and J dropped 4 bases, with 10 bases sitting between them. In germline, CDR1 is SGHKS, CDR2 YYEKEE (reference sequence). CDR3 residues: CASSFGIGYEQYF. In DNA, the CDR3 is TGTGCCAGCAGCTTCGGGATAGGGTACGAGCAGTACTTC.